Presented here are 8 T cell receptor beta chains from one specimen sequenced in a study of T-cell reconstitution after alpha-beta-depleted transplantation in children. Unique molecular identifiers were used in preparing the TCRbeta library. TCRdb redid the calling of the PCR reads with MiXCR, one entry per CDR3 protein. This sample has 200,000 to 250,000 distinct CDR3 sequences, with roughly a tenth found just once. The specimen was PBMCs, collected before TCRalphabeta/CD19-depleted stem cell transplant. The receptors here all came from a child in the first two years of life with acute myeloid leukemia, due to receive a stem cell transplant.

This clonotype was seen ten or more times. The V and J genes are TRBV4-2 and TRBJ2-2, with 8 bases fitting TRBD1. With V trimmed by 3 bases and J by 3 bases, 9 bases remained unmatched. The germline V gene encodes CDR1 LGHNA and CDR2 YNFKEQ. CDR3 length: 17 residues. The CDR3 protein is CASSHSRGRVDTGELFF. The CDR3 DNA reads TGTGCCAGCAGCCACTCCAGGGGGCGCGTCGACACCGGGGAGCTGTTTTTT.

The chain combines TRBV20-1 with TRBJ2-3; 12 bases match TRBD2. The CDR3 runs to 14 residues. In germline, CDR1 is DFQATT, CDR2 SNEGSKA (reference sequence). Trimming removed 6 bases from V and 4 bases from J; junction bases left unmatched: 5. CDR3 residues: CSADLAGGPDTQYF. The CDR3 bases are TGCAGTGCAGACCTAGCGGGGGGGCCAGATACGCAGTATTTT.

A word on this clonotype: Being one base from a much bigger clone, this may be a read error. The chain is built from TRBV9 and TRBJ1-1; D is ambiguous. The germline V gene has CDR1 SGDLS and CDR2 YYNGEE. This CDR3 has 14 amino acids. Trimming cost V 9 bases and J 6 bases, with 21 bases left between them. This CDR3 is CANTPGKGVSEAFF. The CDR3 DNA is TGTGCCAACACCCCCGGTAAGGGCGTGTCTGAAGCTTTCTTT.

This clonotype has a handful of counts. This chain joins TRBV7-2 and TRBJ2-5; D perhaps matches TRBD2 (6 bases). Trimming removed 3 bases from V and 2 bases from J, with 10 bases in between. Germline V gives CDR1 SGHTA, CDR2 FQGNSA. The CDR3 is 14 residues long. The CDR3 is CASSFVSGQETQYF. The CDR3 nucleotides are TGTGCCAGCAGCTTTGTTAGCGGACAAGAGACCCAGTACTTC.

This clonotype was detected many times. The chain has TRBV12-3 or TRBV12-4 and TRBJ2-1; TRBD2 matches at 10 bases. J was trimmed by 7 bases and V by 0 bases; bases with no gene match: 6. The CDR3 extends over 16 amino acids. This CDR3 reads CASSLASSGGRNEQFF. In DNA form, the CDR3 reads TGTGCCAGCAGTTTAGCGTCTAGCGGGGGCCGGAATGAGCAGTTCTTC.

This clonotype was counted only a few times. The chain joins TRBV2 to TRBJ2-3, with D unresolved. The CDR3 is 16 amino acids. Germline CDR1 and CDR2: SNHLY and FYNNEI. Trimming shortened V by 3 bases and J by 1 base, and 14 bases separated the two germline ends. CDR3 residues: CASSDGSTKGTDTQYF. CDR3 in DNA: TGTGCCAGCAGTGACGGTTCGACGAAGGGCACAGATACGCAGTATTTT.

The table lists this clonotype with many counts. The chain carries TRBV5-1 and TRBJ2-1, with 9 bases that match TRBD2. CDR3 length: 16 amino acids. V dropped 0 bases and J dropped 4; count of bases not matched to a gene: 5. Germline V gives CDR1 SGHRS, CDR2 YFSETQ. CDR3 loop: CASSLEGLARYNEQFF. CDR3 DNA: TGCGCCAGCAGCTTGGAGGGACTAGCCAGGTACAATGAGCAGTTCTTC.

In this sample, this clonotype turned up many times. The CDR3 here is CASGLIGTANTEAFF. The CDR3, as DNA: TGTGCCAGCGGACTTATCGGGACGGCAAACACTGAAGCTTTCTTT. The chain carries TRBV5-6 and TRBJ1-1; weak D call: TRBD1 (5 bases). The CDR3 extends over 15 amino acids. V lost 7 bases, J lost 2 bases, and 18 bases lay in between. Germline V gene sequence: CDR1 SGHDT, CDR2 YYEEEE.